These 23 T cell receptor beta chains share one sample of origin, sequenced in a study of CD8 T cells in ankylosing spondylitis. TCRdb used MiXCR to reprocess the 5' RACE reads, holding one entry per CDR3 protein. The profile shows 150,000 to 200,000 distinct CDR3 sequences, just over 9.5% of them singletons. Material for sequencing was blood, either unsorted or a sorted T cell fraction (not recorded which). The receptor set was obtained from a female donor with ankylosing spondylitis or in good health (not recorded which).

The V and J genes are TRBV7-9 and TRBJ1-1; D is unclear. There are 12 residues in the CDR3. The germline CDR1 and CDR2 sequences are SEHNR and FQNEAQ (reference sequence). V gave up 7 bases and J gave up 1 base, with 7 bases separating them. Here the CDR3 DNA reads TGTGCCAGCAAACAGCAGAACACTGAAGCTTTCTTT. This gives the protein CASKQQNTEAFF.

This clonotype showed up many times. The chain uses TRBV4-3 and TRBJ2-4; TRBD1 agrees at 9 bases. Per germline, CDR1 LGHNA and CDR2 YSLEER. Trimming removed 0 bases from V and 5 bases from J; junction bases left unmatched: 8. This CDR3 is 17 amino acids long. The CDR3 DNA follows: TGCGCCAGCAGCCAAGATCCGGCAGGGGACAGGGAAAACATTCAGTACTTC. Its translation is CASSQDPAGDRENIQYF.

The chain uses TRBV2 and TRBJ2-7; D possibly matches TRBD1 or TRBD2 (5 bases each). V lost 4 bases and J 0 bases, leaving 22 bases between the germline ends. Germline CDR1 and CDR2: SNHLY and FYNNEI. The CDR3 runs 18 residues. The CDR3, as DNA: TGTGCCAGCAGTGTAAACAGGAGGATCAAGAGGGACTCCTACGAGCAGTACTTC. It codes for CASSVNRRIKRDSYEQYF.

The sample holds a few counts of this clonotype. The chain links TRBV30 to TRBJ2-7, with a tentative D call TRBD2 (7 bases). This CDR3 has 13 residues. Deletions cut 2 bases from V and 3 bases from J, with 11 bases between. Germline CDR1 is GTSNPN and CDR2 is SVGIG (reference sequence). The CDR3 reads CAWSSGGNYEQYF. CDR3 bases: TGTGCCTGGAGTTCGGGGGGCAACTACGAGCAGTACTTC. The full variable domain, with the rest looked up from reference TRBV30 and TRBJ2-7, is SQTIHQWPATLVQPVGSPLSLECTVEGTSNPNLYWYRQAAGRGLQLLFYSVGIGQISSEVPQNLSASRPQDRQFILSSKKLLLSDSGFYLCAWSSGGNYEQYFGPGTRLTVT.

This clonotype was counted at least ten times. Germline is not matched at one junction end, which may reflect a read error. The J gene is TRBJ2-7, the V gene TRBV15; the D is unclear. This CDR3 has 13 residues. The V gene's germline CDR1 is LNHNV and CDR2 YYDKDF (reference sequence). The CDR3 region is CATSRDRVREQYF. In DNA, the CDR3 is TGTGCCACCAGCAGAGATAGGGTGCGCGAGCAGTATTTC.

This clonotype was counted a few times. This chain joins TRBV7-9 and TRBJ2-2; 9 bases line up with TRBD1. Per germline, CDR1 SEHNR and CDR2 FQNEAQ (reference sequence). This CDR3 spans 16 amino acids. Trimming took 4 bases from V and 5 from J; bases not matched to a gene: 8. This chain's CDR3 is CASSSSGTGRTGELFF. CDR3 DNA sequence: TGTGCCAGCAGCTCGTCCGGGACAGGGAGGACCGGGGAGCTGTTTTTT. Complete variable domain (other parts from reference TRBV7-9 and TRBJ2-2): DTGVSQNPRHKITKRGQNVTFRCDPISEHNRLYWYRQTLGQGPEFLTYFQNEAQLEKSRLLSDRFSAERPKGSFSTLEIQRTEQGDSAMYLCASSSSGTGRTGELFFGEGSRLTVL.

This rearrangement joins TRBV12-3 or TRBV12-4 to TRBJ2-1; D possibly matches TRBD1 or TRBD2 (5 bases each). Trimming left V 7 bases short and J 6 bases short, with 13 bases between. The CDR3 extends over 13 amino acids. The CDR3 spells CASTDLRGNEQFF. The CDR3 DNA reads TGTGCCAGCACTGATCTGAGGGGCAATGAGCAGTTCTTC.

This chain uses TRBV7-9 with TRBJ2-5; 9 positions agree with TRBD1. Germline V gene sequence: CDR1 SEHNR, CDR2 FQNEAQ (reference sequence). CDR3 length equals 14 residues. The trim removed 6 bases at V and 5 bases at J, leaving 7 bases unmatched. CDR3 residues: CASSTTGGGETQYF. In nucleotides, the CDR3 is TGTGCCAGCAGTACGACAGGGGGAGGCGAGACCCAGTACTTC.

This clonotype was counted ten times or more. The CDR3 loop is CASSLESGGNYGYTF. Written as DNA, the CDR3 is TGCGCCAGCAGCTTGGAGAGCGGGGGTAACTATGGCTACACCTTC. The chain recombines TRBV5-1 with TRBJ1-2, with D possibly matching TRBD1 (5 bases). Germline V gene data show CDR1 as SGHRS and CDR2 as YFSETQ. The CDR3 is made up of 15 amino acids. Trimming stripped 0 bases from V and 1 base from J, with 10 bases between.

This clonotype was seen ten or more times. The chain combines TRBV6-2 or TRBV6-3 with TRBJ2-7; TRBD2 is a possible D gene (5 bases). Germline CDR1 is MNHEY and CDR2 is SVGEGT. The germline V and J ends were trimmed by 8 bases and 2 bases, with 7 bases remaining between them. This CDR3 comprises 11 residues. CDR3 coding DNA: TGTGCCAGCGGGAGCCCCTACGAGCAGTACTTC. As protein: CASGSPYEQYF.

The chain combines TRBV11-3 with TRBJ2-1; D not certain. Trimming took 5 bases from V and 2 from J, leaving 16 bases between them. This CDR3 region has 16 residues. Germline V lookup: CDR1 SGHNT, CDR2 YENEEA. The CDR3 protein is CASSRKAGGAYNEQFF. CDR3 sequence (DNA): TGTGCCAGCAGCCGAAAGGCAGGTGGGGCCTACAATGAGCAGTTCTTC.

This clonotype was observed at least ten times. The chain employs TRBV28 and TRBJ2-1, with D possibly matching TRBD2 (5 bases). This CDR3 is built from 16 residues. The V end lost 5 bases, the J end lost 7 bases, and 21 bases lay between the germline ends. Germline assignment: CDR1 MDHEN and CDR2 SYDVKM. The CDR3: CASSPLGDYFVNEQFF. The CDR3 DNA reads TGTGCCAGCAGTCCCTTGGGAGACTACTTTGTTAATGAGCAGTTCTTC.

This clonotype was seen repeatedly, ten times or more. The chain uses TRBV25-1 and TRBJ2-1; 12 bases map to TRBD1. This CDR3 is built from 14 residues. The germline V gene encodes CDR1 MGHDK and CDR2 SYGVNS. After removal of 8 bases from V and 7 bases from J, the junction contained 6 bases not matched to a gene. The CDR3: CASGPGQGANEQFF. The CDR3 DNA reads TGTGCCAGCGGACCGGGACAGGGGGCAAATGAGCAGTTCTTC. The variable domain in full, with the rest retrieved from reference TRBV25-1 and TRBJ2-1, is EADIYQTPRYLVIGTGKKITLECSQTMGHDKMYWYQQDPGMELHLIHYSYGVNSTEKGDLSSESTVSRIRTEHFPLTLESARPSHTSQYLCASGPGQGANEQFFGPGTRLTVL.

The V and J genes are TRBV5-5 and TRBJ1-5; the D is unclear. This CDR3 comprises 14 residues. The V gene's germline CDR1 is SGHKS and CDR2 YYEKEE (reference sequence). Trimming took off 4 bases at V and 5 bases at J, with 13 bases between the two ends. As DNA, the CDR3 is TGTGCCAGCAGCCGGCCTGGGGTCGATCAGCCCCAGCATTTT. Its protein is CASSRPGVDQPQHF.

This clonotype was counted many times. V gene TRBV7-2 combines with J gene TRBJ2-1; TRBD1 or TRBD2 may be the D gene (5 bases each). Per germline, CDR1 SGHTA and CDR2 FQGNSA. The CDR3 runs 15 residues. V gave up 5 bases and J gave up 8 bases, with 19 bases separating them. CDR3 nucleotides: TGTGCCAGCAGCCCGGGACGGCGATGGAATGATGAGCAGTTCTTC. Translating it yields CASSPGRRWNDEQFF.

Concerning this clonotype itself: This clone may be a read error of a much larger clone one base away. V usage is TRBV29-1 and J usage is TRBJ2-5, with TRBD1 matching 9 bases. The CDR3 is 18 residues long. Germline V lookup: CDR1 SQVTM, CDR2 ANQGSEA. The ends lost 2 bases at V and 7 bases at J; junction bases unmatched: 20. The CDR3 is CSVESEDRGAHIGGTQYF. The CDR3 coding sequence is TGCAGCGTTGAATCCGAGGACAGGGGTGCTCACATTGGGGGGACCCAGTACTTC.

This clonotype was observed a handful of times. CDR3 loop: CASSLQTGLVYGYTF. DNA for the CDR3: TGTGCCAGCAGCTTACAGACAGGGCTAGTTTATGGCTACACCTTC. The V and J genes are TRBV13 and TRBJ1-2; TRBD1 matches at 7 bases. The CDR3 contains 15 residues. In germline, CDR1 is PRHDT, CDR2 FYEKMQ (reference sequence). V was pared by 2 bases and J by 5 bases, with 8 bases of the junction left unmatched.

This clonotype was counted between two and nine times. This chain connects TRBV12-3 or TRBV12-4 to TRBJ1-1; D gene unclear. V was clipped by 3 bases and J by 7 bases, with 15 bases between them. The CDR3 runs 14 residues. CDR3 sequence: CASSFMGRSIEAFF. The CDR3 nucleotides read TGTGCCAGCAGTTTCATGGGGAGAAGCATTGAAGCTTTCTTT.

This clonotype has more than one count but fewer than ten. The chain has TRBV5-5 and TRBJ2-7; tentative D call: TRBD2 (6 bases). Trimming left V 3 bases short and J 3 bases short, with 16 bases between. This CDR3 has 15 residues. Germline V gene lookup returns CDR1 SGHKS and CDR2 YYEKEE (reference sequence). This CDR3 reads CASSSPGLPNYEQYF. DNA for the CDR3: TGTGCCAGCAGCTCGCCGGGACTTCCCAACTACGAGCAGTACTTC.

This clonotype has at least ten counts. The chain combines TRBV7-9 with TRBJ2-5; TRBD2 might be the D (5 bases). The CDR3 contains 15 residues. Germline V gives CDR1 SEHNR, CDR2 FQNEAQ (reference sequence). Trimming shortened V by 1 base and J by 3 bases, and 12 bases separated the two germline ends. The chain's CDR3 is CASSLVILGEETQYF. The CDR3 nucleotides read TGTGCCAGCAGCTTAGTAATTTTGGGAGAAGAGACCCAGTACTTC.

This clonotype has ten or more counts. CDR3 sequence: CASTDRRETQYF. CDR3 DNA: TGTGCCAGCACCGACAGGCGAGAGACCCAGTACTTC. The chain employs TRBV3-1 and TRBJ2-5, with a tentative D call TRBD1 (6 bases). CDR1 is LGHDT, CDR2 YNNKEL, per germline (reference sequence). Trimming took off 7 bases at V and 4 bases at J, with 10 bases between the two ends. The CDR3 sequence is 12 residues long.

V usage is TRBV4-3 and J usage is TRBJ2-3, with unresolved D. CDR3 length: 16 amino acids. CDR1 LGHNA and CDR2 YSLEER come from the germline V gene. Trimming pared 1 base from V and 0 bases from J, leaving 11 bases between. In DNA form, the CDR3 reads TGCGCCAGCAGCCAAGGGGTAGTGACTAGCACAGATACGCAGTATTTT. Translated: CASSQGVVTSTDTQYF.

This clonotype was picked up a small number of times. This chain connects TRBV2 to TRBJ1-3, with D tentatively TRBD1 (5 bases). The V gene's germline CDR1 is SNHLY and CDR2 FYNNEI. There are 14 residues in the CDR3. The V gene lost 6 bases and the J gene lost 0 bases, with 9 bases spanning the gap. CDR3: CASRPTDSGNTIYF. The DNA for the CDR3 is TGTGCCAGCAGACCGACAGACTCTGGAAACACCATATATTTT.